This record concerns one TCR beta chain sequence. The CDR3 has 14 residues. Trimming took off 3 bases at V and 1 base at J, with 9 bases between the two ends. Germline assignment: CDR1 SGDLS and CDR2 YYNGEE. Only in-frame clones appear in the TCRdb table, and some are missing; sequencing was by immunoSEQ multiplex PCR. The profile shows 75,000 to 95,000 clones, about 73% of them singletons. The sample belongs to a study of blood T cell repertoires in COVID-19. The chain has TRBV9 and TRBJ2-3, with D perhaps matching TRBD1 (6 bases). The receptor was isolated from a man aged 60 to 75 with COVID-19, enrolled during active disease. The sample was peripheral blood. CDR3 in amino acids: CASSDRQGTDTQYF. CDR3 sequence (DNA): TGTGCCAGCAGCGATCGACAGGGCACAGATACGCAGTATTTT.